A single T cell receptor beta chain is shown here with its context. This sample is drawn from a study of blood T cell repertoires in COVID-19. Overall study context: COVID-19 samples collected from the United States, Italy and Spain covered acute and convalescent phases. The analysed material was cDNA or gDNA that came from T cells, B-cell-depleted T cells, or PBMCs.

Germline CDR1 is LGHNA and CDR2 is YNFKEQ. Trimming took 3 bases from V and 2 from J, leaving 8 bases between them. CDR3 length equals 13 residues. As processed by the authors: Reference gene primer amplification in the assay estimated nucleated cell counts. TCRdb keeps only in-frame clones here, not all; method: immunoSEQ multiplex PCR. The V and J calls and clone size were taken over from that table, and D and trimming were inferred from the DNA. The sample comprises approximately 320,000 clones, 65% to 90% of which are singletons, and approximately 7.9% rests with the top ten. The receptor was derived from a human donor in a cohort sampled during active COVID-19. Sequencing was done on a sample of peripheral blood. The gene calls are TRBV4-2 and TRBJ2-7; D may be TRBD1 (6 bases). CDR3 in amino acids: CASSQDSTYEQYF. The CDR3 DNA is TGTGCCAGCAGCCAGGACAGTACCTACGAGCAGTACTTC.